These 19 T cell receptor beta chains share one sample of origin, sequenced in a study of T cell responses to AZD1222 COVID-19 vaccine. Assay used: immunoSEQ multiplex PCR; TCRdb lists only in-frame clones, some missing. The repertoire holds fewer than 200,000 clones, with roughly nine tenths as singletons. The specimen comprised peripheral blood, sampled on day 0 of AZD1222 vaccination. The receptors come from an adult in good health.

The V gene is TRBV30, the J gene TRBJ2-7; 10 bases agree with TRBD1. Germline V gene lookup returns CDR1 GTSNPN and CDR2 SVGIG (reference sequence). This CDR3 is built from 15 residues. Trimming cost V 4 bases and J 7 bases; bases outside gene matches: 13. This CDR3 reads CAWTLSDRGPEEQYF. In DNA, the CDR3 is TGTGCCTGGACCCTGTCTGACAGGGGGCCGGAAGAGCAGTACTTC.

The rearrangement uses TRBV3-1 (or the pseudogene TRBV3-2) and TRBJ1-2; D remains unclear. This CDR3 has 14 residues. The germline CDR1 and CDR2 sequences are LGHDT and YNNKEL (reference sequence). V was shortened by 4 bases and J by 2 bases, with 11 bases between the two germline ends. In DNA form, the CDR3 reads TGTGCCAGCAGCCCTTTCCTGGGGAACTATGGCTACACCTTC. Amino acid sequence: CASSPFLGNYGYTF.

This rearrangement joins TRBV30 to TRBJ1-5; tentative D call: TRBD1 (5 bases). The germline gives CDR1 GTSNPN, CDR2 SVGIG (reference sequence). The length of the CDR3 is 15 residues. Deletions cut 0 bases from V and 2 bases from J, with 11 bases between. CDR3 sequence (DNA): TGTGCCTGGAGTGTACTGGGGCAAGGCAATCAGCCCCAGCATTTT. Translated: CAWSVLGQGNQPQHF.

The rearrangement joins TRBV11-3 to TRBJ1-5; possible D gene TRBD1, 6 bases. The germline V gene encodes CDR1 SGHNT and CDR2 YENEEA. V lost 5 bases and J 0 bases, leaving 20 bases between the germline ends. The CDR3 length is 18 residues. The chain's CDR3 is CASSRLRQVSLSNQPQHF. The CDR3 DNA reads TGTGCCAGCAGCCGTTTGAGACAGGTTTCTCTTAGCAATCAGCCCCAGCATTTT.

J is TRBJ1-3 and V is TRBV6-6; the D is unclear. The CDR3 consists of 14 residues. The V gene lost 2 bases and the J gene lost 6 bases, with 11 bases spanning the gap. Germline values: CDR1 MNHNY, CDR2 SVGAGI (reference sequence). CDR3 coding DNA: TGTGCCAGCAGTTACGGGCAGAAAGAAAACACCATATATTTT. Amino acid sequence: CASSYGQKENTIYF.

The genes are TRBV5-4 and TRBJ2-1, with TRBD2 identical over 9 bases. Germline CDR1 is SGHNT and CDR2 is YYREEE (reference sequence). V was pared by 0 bases and J by 9 bases, with 7 bases of the junction left unmatched. CDR3 size: 15 residues. The CDR3 region has the DNA TGTGCCAGCAGCTTGGGCGGGAGGGCTGGTGGTGAGCAGTTCTTC. It is translated as CASSLGGRAGGEQFF.

The chain recombines TRBV7-3 with TRBJ1-5; D not resolved. Germline values: CDR1 SGHTA, CDR2 FQGTGA. Between the trimmed V and J ends, which lost 1 base and 7 bases, there was a span of 8 bases. The CDR3 runs 13 residues. In nucleotides, the CDR3 is TGTGCCAGCAGCTTAAAGGGTGACCAGCCCCAGCATTTT. Residues: CASSLKGDQPQHF.

The chain recombines TRBV7-3 with TRBJ2-7; the D gene is possibly TRBD2 (7 bases). Germline V gives CDR1 SGHTA, CDR2 FQGTGA. The CDR3 runs to 14 residues. With 10 bases removed from V and 9 bases from J, the gap between germline ends came to 25 bases. CDR3 nucleotides: TGTGCCACCCTCGGGGGGCTGGGTAATTTTGGGCAGTACGTC. Amino acid sequence: CATLGGLGNFGQYV.

The chain links TRBV28 to TRBJ2-7, with D perhaps TRBD2 (6 bases). V lost 5 bases, J lost 6 bases, and 17 bases lay in between. The CDR3 covers 14 residues. Germline V gives CDR1 MDHEN, CDR2 SYDVKM. The DNA for the CDR3 is TGTGCCAGCAGTATCGCCGGGGGAGCCAGCGAGCAGTACTTC. Its translation: CASSIAGGASEQYF. Based on the CDR3 plus reference TRBV28 and TRBJ2-7, the full variable domain is DVKVTQSSRYLVKRTGEKVFLECVQDMDHENMFWYRQDPGLGLRLIYFSYDVKMKEKGDIPEGYSVSREKKERFSLILESASTNQTSMYLCASSIAGGASEQYFGPGTRLTVT.

This clone was seen a few times. The chain joins TRBV27 to TRBJ2-2; D unresolved. This CDR3 region has 13 residues. Germline CDR1 reads MNHEY; CDR2 reads SMNVEV (reference sequence). V lost 3 bases and J 6 bases, leaving 8 bases between the germline ends. The CDR3 is CASSFLSAGELFF. In DNA, the CDR3 is TGTGCCAGCAGTTTTCTATCCGCCGGGGAGCTGTTTTTT.

V gene TRBV28 combines with J gene TRBJ1-5; D is perhaps TRBD1 (5 bases). Trimming shortened V by 3 bases and J by 0 bases, and 9 bases separated the two germline ends. The CDR3 runs 15 residues. Germline V CDR1 and CDR2: MDHEN, SYDVKM. The CDR3 region is CASSFSRDSNQPQHF. Here the CDR3 DNA reads TGTGCCAGCAGTTTTTCCAGGGATAGCAATCAGCCCCAGCATTTT.

V is TRBV5-5 and J is TRBJ1-1; no definite D call. The germline gives CDR1 SGHKS, CDR2 YYEKEE (reference sequence). This CDR3 has 15 residues. The V gene lost 4 bases and the J gene lost 2 bases, with 15 bases spanning the gap. CDR3 sequence reads: CASSRSSGTNTEAFF. The CDR3 nucleotides read TGTGCCAGCAGCCGCTCGTCAGGAACCAACACTGAAGCTTTCTTT.

The chain links TRBV19 to TRBJ1-2; D gene ambiguous. This CDR3 region has 12 residues. V dropped 1 base and J dropped 4 bases, with 4 bases sitting between them. From germline, CDR1 is LNHDA and CDR2 SQIVND (reference sequence). CDR3 sequence: CASSIAGYGYTF. The CDR3 nucleotides read TGTGCCAGTAGTATAGCAGGCTATGGCTACACCTTC.

The chain employs TRBV6-1 and TRBJ1-5, with 9 positions matching TRBD1. From germline, CDR1 is MNHNS and CDR2 SASEGT. This CDR3 spans 16 amino acids. V lost 4 bases to trimming and J lost 4 bases; unmatched junction nucleotides: 8. This chain's CDR3 is CASSVFYRGQNQPQHF. CDR3 in DNA: TGTGCCAGCAGTGTCTTTTACAGGGGGCAGAATCAGCCCCAGCATTTT.

The chain carries TRBV6-1 and TRBJ2-3; TRBD2 aligns across 9 bases. Germline lookup yields CDR1 MNHNS and CDR2 SASEGT. The CDR3 totals 15 residues. Trimming cost V 0 bases and J 4 bases; bases outside gene matches: 2. The CDR3 here is CASSEAAGGSDTQYF. For the CDR3, the DNA is TGTGCCAGCAGTGAAGCGGCGGGAGGGTCAGATACGCAGTATTTT.

V usage is TRBV12-5 and J usage is TRBJ1-2, with a possible D match to TRBD1 (6 bases). The V end was cut by 6 bases, the J end by 5 bases, with 10 bases between. The CDR3 spans 12 residues. Germline values: CDR1 LGHNT, CDR2 FRNRAP. The CDR3 spells CASGYTGYGYTF. CDR3 nucleotide sequence: TGTGCTAGTGGCTATACAGGGTATGGCTACACCTTC.

This chain joins TRBV19 and TRBJ1-2, with D perhaps TRBD1 (6 bases). This CDR3 comprises 14 residues. The germline V and J ends were trimmed by 5 bases and 4 bases, with 14 bases remaining between them. Germline V lookup: CDR1 LNHDA, CDR2 SQIVND (reference sequence). For the CDR3, the DNA is TGTGCCAGTAGTCCCGACAGGCTTTTCTATGGCTACACCTTC. The encoded protein is CASSPDRLFYGYTF.

The CDR3 sequence is CASSYRDRNYGYTF. CDR3 DNA sequence: TGTGCCAGCAGCTACCGGGACCGTAACTATGGCTACACCTTC. The chain combines TRBV6-5 with TRBJ1-2, with a possible D match to TRBD1 (5 bases). The CDR3 spans 14 residues. V lost 6 bases, J lost 1 base, and 12 bases lay in between. The germline gives CDR1 MNHEY, CDR2 SVGAGI.

The sample holds one count of this clone. V is TRBV5-4 and J is TRBJ1-4, with D possibly TRBD1 on 5 matching bases. The V and J ends lost 2 bases and 7 bases respectively, with 12 bases between them. The V gene's germline CDR1 is SGHNT and CDR2 YYREEE (reference sequence). This CDR3 contains 14 residues. CDR3 protein: CASSFDSQSEKLFF. In DNA form, the CDR3 reads TGTGCCAGCAGCTTCGACAGCCAGAGTGAAAAACTGTTTTTT. Using reference TRBV5-4 and TRBJ1-4 for the parts outside the CDR3, the full variable domain is ETGVTQSPTHLIKTRGQQVTLRCSSQSGHNTVSWYQQALGQGPQFIFQYYREEENGRGNFPPRFSGLQFPNYSSELNVNALELDDSALYLCASSFDSQSEKLFFGSGTQLSVL.